What follows is one TCR beta chain and its context. As yet, its antigen is unknown. Libraries were prepared by immunoSEQ multiplex PCR; TCRdb keeps only in-frame clonotypes and omits some of them. The sample shows fewer than 15,000 clones, 90% to 95% of them seen only once. Flow cytometry was used to check the purity of CD4+ and CD8+ cells, which had been isolated by positive magnetic bead selection. V lost 5 bases, J lost 3 bases, and 11 bases lay in between. The CDR3 extends over 14 amino acids. In germline, CDR1 is SGHAT, CDR2 FQNNGV. This entry is derived from a study of somatic mutations in cytotoxic T cells in rheumatoid arthritis. As for the study in general: Prior to any treatment and right after diagnosis, patient blood (about 30 ml EDTA) was drawn. The study's findings and limits: Age-matched healthy controls and rheumatoid arthritis patients had CD8+ T-cell clonality that did not differ significantly. Rheumatoid arthritis patients, but not healthy controls, exhibited increasing CD8+ clonality with age.

The chain uses TRBV11-2 and TRBJ1-3; D is perhaps TRBD1 (5 bases). The clonotype originates from a man aged 65-85 years with rheumatoid arthritis. What was sequenced was CD4+ T cells sorted from blood. The CDR3 loop reads CASSLKGYGNTIYF. CDR3 sequence (DNA): TGTGCCAGCAGCCTGAAGGGGTATGGAAACACCATATATTTT.